The source of this T cell receptor (beta chain) is a study of T cell responses to AZD1222 COVID-19 vaccine. Profiled with immunoSEQ multiplex PCR; TCRdb holds only in-frame clones, not every one. The data show roughly 120,000 clones, about nine tenths seen once. Trimming removed 7 bases from V and 7 bases from J; junction bases left unmatched: 13. This CDR3 has 15 residues. In germline, CDR1 is LNHDA, CDR2 SQIVND (reference sequence). The chain uses TRBV19 and TRBJ1-5, with TRBD1 identical over 7 bases. The source material was peripheral blood, sampled on day 0 of AZD1222 vaccination. The TCR was taken from an adult in good health. CDR3 loop: CASNGLTGVGQPQHF. The CDR3 DNA sequence: TGTGCCAGTAATGGGCTAACAGGGGTCGGACAGCCCCAGCATTTT.